The rows below give T cell receptor beta chains drawn from one sample of a study of T-cell reconstitution after alpha-beta-depleted transplantation in children. Via MiXCR, TCRdb re-called the PCR reads, giving one row per CDR3 protein. Of roughly 570,000 distinct CDR3 sequences detected, 20% to 30% appear once; the ten largest clones hold under 45%. This sample comprised PBMCs, obtained before TCRalphabeta/CD19-depleted stem cell transplant. Every receptor here comes from a boy in the first two years of life with Wiskott-Aldrich syndrome, due to receive a stem cell transplant. Each CDR3 is given with its conserved first and last residue. A D gene is named only where the DNA matches it firmly. Clone size is given for some rows only: seen once, a few or many times, or a class if the clone is expanded.

d_call: .
j_call: TRBJ1-1
clone_size: .
v_call: TRBV7-3
cdr3_aa: CASSLDENTEAFF
cdr3_nt: TGTGCCAGCAGCTTGGACGAGAACACTGAAGCTTTCTTT

d_call: TRBD1
j_call: TRBJ2-1
clone_size: .
v_call: TRBV5-1
cdr3_aa: CASSTRDSNAMKQFF
cdr3_nt: TGCGCCAGCAGCACCCGGGACAGTAATGCAATGAAGCAGTTCTTC

d_call: .
j_call: TRBJ2-1
clone_size: .
v_call: TRBV10-3
cdr3_aa: CAITAGTEFHEQFF
cdr3_nt: TGTGCCATCACTGCGGGGACAGAGTTTCATGAGCAGTTCTTC

d_call: .
j_call: TRBJ1-3
clone_size: few
v_call: TRBV6-5
cdr3_aa: CASSYGRWQSGNTIYF
cdr3_nt: TGTGCCAGCAGTTACGGAAGGTGGCAGTCTGGAAACACCATATATTTT

d_call: .
j_call: TRBJ1-2
clone_size: once
v_call: TRBV27
cdr3_aa: CASSFRPGLANYGYTF
cdr3_nt: TGTGCCAGCAGTTTTCGTCCGGGATTAGCTAACTATGGCTACACCTTC

d_call: .
j_call: TRBJ1-5
clone_size: few
v_call: TRBV6-1
cdr3_aa: CASSRLDGNQPQHF
cdr3_nt: TGTGCCAGCAGCCGACTGGATGGCAATCAGCCCCAGCATTTT

d_call: .
j_call: TRBJ1-1
clone_size: .
v_call: TRBV5-1
cdr3_aa: CASSLGRQGRGNTEAFF
cdr3_nt: TGCGCCAGCAGCTTGGGCCGGCAGGGCCGGGGGAACACTGAAGCTTTCTTT

d_call: .
j_call: TRBJ2-2
clone_size: few
v_call: TRBV19
cdr3_aa: CATETGWNTGELFF
cdr3_nt: TGTGCCACTGAGACAGGTTGGAACACCGGGGAGCTGTTTTTT

d_call: TRBD2
j_call: TRBJ2-1
clone_size: few
v_call: TRBV5-1
cdr3_aa: CASSLGLPNRKSYNEQFF
cdr3_nt: TGCGCCAGCAGCCTGGGACTACCCAACCGCAAGTCCTACAATGAGCAGTTCTTC

d_call: .
j_call: TRBJ2-3
clone_size: .
v_call: TRBV27
cdr3_aa: CASSYAWGVTDTQYF
cdr3_nt: TGTGCCAGCAGTTATGCGTGGGGGGTCACAGATACGCAGTATTTT

d_call: .
j_call: TRBJ2-1
clone_size: .
v_call: TRBV18
cdr3_aa: CASSPPQQGGNEQFF
cdr3_nt: TGTGCCAGCTCACCACCCCAGCAGGGGGGCAATGAGCAGTTCTTC

d_call: TRBD2
j_call: TRBJ2-3
clone_size: few
v_call: TRBV12-3/TRBV12-4
cdr3_aa: CASSYRGRAEQTDTQYF
cdr3_nt: TGTGCCAGCAGTTATAGAGGGAGGGCCGAGCAAACAGATACGCAGTATTTT

d_call: .
j_call: TRBJ1-1
clone_size: .
v_call: TRBV4-2
cdr3_aa: CASSQDGGGETEAFF
cdr3_nt: TGTGCCAGCAGCCAAGATGGTGGGGGTGAGACTGAAGCTTTCTTT

d_call: .
j_call: TRBJ2-1
clone_size: .
v_call: TRBV6-2/TRBV6-3
cdr3_aa: CARSYSWTQFF
cdr3_nt: TGTGCCCGCAGTTACTCCTGGACTCAGTTCTTT

d_call: TRBD1
j_call: TRBJ1-1
clone_size: .
v_call: TRBV13
cdr3_aa: CASSSRTGATPILNTGTLEAFF
cdr3_nt: TGTGCCAGCAGCTCCCGCACAGGGGCGACCCCAATATTGAACACGGGAACCCTGGAAGCTTTCTTT

d_call: TRBD1
j_call: TRBJ1-2
clone_size: few
v_call: TRBV12-3/TRBV12-4
cdr3_aa: CASSLDRGRWYGYTF
cdr3_nt: TGTGCCAGCAGTCTCGACAGGGGGCGATGGTATGGCTACACCTTC

d_call: TRBD2
j_call: TRBJ2-1
clone_size: .
v_call: TRBV2
cdr3_aa: CASTRLAGRAEQFF
cdr3_nt: TGTGCCAGCACCCGACTAGCGGGAAGGGCTGAGCAGTTCTTC

d_call: .
j_call: TRBJ2-5
clone_size: .
v_call: TRBV5-1
cdr3_aa: CASSEGFSGETQYF
cdr3_nt: TGCGCCAGCAGTGAAGGTTTTAGCGGAGAGACCCAGTACTTC

d_call: .
j_call: TRBJ1-4
clone_size: .
v_call: TRBV12-3/TRBV12-4
cdr3_aa: CASRQGANEKLFF
cdr3_nt: TGTGCCAGCAGACAGGGTGCTAATGAAAAACTGTTTTTT

d_call: .
j_call: TRBJ2-5
clone_size: few
v_call: TRBV7-2
cdr3_aa: CASSLSDGTGTQYF
cdr3_nt: TGTGCCAGCAGCTTGAGTGACGGGACGGGGACCCAGTACTTC

d_call: .
j_call: TRBJ1-6
clone_size: few
v_call: TRBV20-1
cdr3_aa: CSASGLDSPLHF
cdr3_nt: TGCAGTGCTAGTGGGCTCGATTCACCCCTCCACTTT

d_call: .
j_call: TRBJ2-3
clone_size: many
v_call: TRBV12-3/TRBV12-4
cdr3_aa: CASSLGASSTDTQYF
cdr3_nt: TGTGCCAGCAGTTTAGGAGCGTCTAGCACAGATACGCAGTATTTT

d_call: TRBD1
j_call: TRBJ1-5
clone_size: few
v_call: TRBV2
cdr3_aa: CASTLEQGKLWSNQPQHF
cdr3_nt: TGTGCCAGCACACTTGAACAGGGGAAGTTGTGGAGCAATCAGCCCCAGCATTTT

d_call: .
j_call: TRBJ2-6
clone_size: .
v_call: TRBV7-9
cdr3_aa: CASSPRRAPSGANVLTF
cdr3_nt: TGTGCCAGCAGCCCCCGGAGGGCCCCCTCTGGGGCCAACGTCCTGACTTTC

d_call: TRBD2
j_call: TRBJ2-1
clone_size: few
v_call: TRBV18
cdr3_aa: CASSPLSSGGDEQFF
cdr3_nt: TGTGCCAGCTCACCATTGTCCAGCGGGGGCGATGAGCAGTTCTTC

d_call: TRBD1
j_call: TRBJ2-1
clone_size: few
v_call: TRBV5-6
cdr3_aa: CASSRDRGKSINEQFF
cdr3_nt: TGTGCCAGCAGTCGGGACAGGGGAAAAAGTATCAATGAGCAGTTCTTC

d_call: .
j_call: TRBJ1-5
clone_size: .
v_call: TRBV5-1
cdr3_aa: CASSWDGDQPQHF
cdr3_nt: TGCGCCAGCAGCTGGGACGGTGATCAGCCCCAGCATTTT

d_call: .
j_call: TRBJ2-3
clone_size: .
v_call: TRBV6-2/TRBV6-3
cdr3_aa: CASSYSGTTQYF
cdr3_nt: TGTGCCAGCAGTTACTCTGGAACTACGCAGTATTTT

d_call: TRBD2
j_call: TRBJ2-1
clone_size: few
v_call: TRBV25-1
cdr3_aa: CASSGVVAGSVYEQFF
cdr3_nt: TGTGCCAGCAGTGGGGTGGTAGCGGGAAGTGTCTATGAGCAGTTCTTC

d_call: .
j_call: TRBJ2-3
clone_size: few
v_call: TRBV4-2
cdr3_aa: CASSQGQETDTQYF
cdr3_nt: TGTGCCAGCAGCCAAGGGCAGGAGACAGATACGCAGTATTTT

d_call: TRBD2
j_call: TRBJ2-1
clone_size: once
v_call: TRBV5-1
cdr3_aa: CASSLFWGRVGYNEQFF
cdr3_nt: TGCGCCAGCAGCCTCTTCTGGGGGAGGGTAGGTTACAATGAGCAGTTCTTC

d_call: .
j_call: TRBJ1-1
clone_size: .
v_call: TRBV7-2
cdr3_aa: CASSLAAALNTEAFF
cdr3_nt: TGTGCCAGCAGCTTAGCGGCAGCATTGAACACTGAAGCTTTCTTT

d_call: TRBD2
j_call: TRBJ2-1
clone_size: few
v_call: TRBV11-2
cdr3_aa: CASSRGTSFEQFF
cdr3_nt: TGTGCCAGCAGCAGGGGGACTAGCTTTGAGCAGTTCTTC

d_call: TRBD2
j_call: TRBJ2-1
clone_size: few
v_call: TRBV5-1
cdr3_aa: CASSLTSLPDEQFF
cdr3_nt: TGCGCCAGCAGCCTGACTAGCCTCCCTGATGAGCAGTTCTTC

d_call: TRBD1
j_call: TRBJ1-2
clone_size: .
v_call: TRBV24-1
cdr3_aa: CATGDRGYGYTF
cdr3_nt: TGTGCCACCGGGGACAGGGGCTATGGCTACACCTTC

d_call: .
j_call: TRBJ2-7
clone_size: .
v_call: TRBV27
cdr3_aa: CASSFRNSRSYEQYF
cdr3_nt: TGTGCCAGCAGTTTTAGGAACAGCCGCTCCTACGAGCAGTACTTC

d_call: TRBD1
j_call: TRBJ2-2
clone_size: .
v_call: TRBV5-1
cdr3_aa: CASFPGQLNTGELFF
cdr3_nt: TGCGCCAGCTTTCCGGGACAGTTAAACACCGGGGAGCTGTTTTTT

d_call: TRBD1
j_call: TRBJ1-3
clone_size: .
v_call: TRBV5-1
cdr3_aa: CASSLENQGDTIYF
cdr3_nt: TGCGCCAGCAGCTTGGAGAATCAGGGGGACACCATATATTTT

d_call: .
j_call: TRBJ1-1
clone_size: .
v_call: TRBV3-1
cdr3_aa: CASSSHREGSTEAFF
cdr3_nt: TGTGCCAGCAGCTCACACAGGGAGGGTAGTACTGAAGCTTTCTTT

d_call: .
j_call: TRBJ1-1
clone_size: once
v_call: TRBV10-2
cdr3_aa: CASNRVDGTEAFF
cdr3_nt: TGCGCCAGCAATAGGGTAGACGGCACTGAAGCTTTCTTT

d_call: TRBD1
j_call: TRBJ2-1
clone_size: .
v_call: TRBV5-1
cdr3_aa: CASRLQQGDEQFF
cdr3_nt: TGCGCCAGCAGGCTCCAACAGGGGGATGAGCAGTTCTTC

d_call: .
j_call: TRBJ2-3
clone_size: .
v_call: TRBV11-1
cdr3_aa: CASSLKGGSGTSTDTQYF
cdr3_nt: TGTGCCAGCAGCTTAAAGGGGGGGAGCGGTACTAGCACAGATACGCAGTATTTT

d_call: TRBD2
j_call: TRBJ2-7
clone_size: .
v_call: TRBV3-1
cdr3_aa: CASSGLAGYEQYF
cdr3_nt: TGTGCCAGCAGCGGACTAGCGGGATACGAGCAGTACTTC

d_call: .
j_call: TRBJ1-4
clone_size: few
v_call: TRBV20-1
cdr3_aa: CSASLTVNEKLFF
cdr3_nt: TGCAGTGCTAGTCTGACGGTTAATGAAAAACTGTTTTTT

d_call: .
j_call: TRBJ1-5
clone_size: many
v_call: TRBV20-1
cdr3_aa: CSANYRDQPQHF
cdr3_nt: TGCAGTGCTAACTACAGGGATCAGCCCCAGCATTTT

d_call: .
j_call: TRBJ1-1
clone_size: .
v_call: TRBV4-1
cdr3_aa: CASSQPPNTEAFF
cdr3_nt: TGCGCCAGCAGCCAACCGCCCAACACTGAAGCTTTCTTT

d_call: TRBD2
j_call: TRBJ2-1
clone_size: .
v_call: TRBV20-1
cdr3_aa: CSARDRLAGRNEQFF
cdr3_nt: TGCAGTGCTAGAGATCGGCTAGCGGGCCGGAATGAGCAGTTCTTC

d_call: .
j_call: TRBJ2-5
clone_size: .
v_call: TRBV5-1
cdr3_aa: CASSLNLGGKETQYF
cdr3_nt: TGCGCCAGCAGCTTGAATTTGGGCGGAAAAGAGACCCAGTACTTC